This T cell receptor (beta chain) was captured in a study of blood T cell repertoires in COVID-19. On the study more broadly: Collection of acute and convalescent COVID-19 samples took place in the United States, Italy and Spain.

Germline CDR1 SGHAT, CDR2 FQNNGV. The CDR3 runs to 13 residues. Repertoires were generated with immunoSEQ multiplex PCR, while TCRdb's copy carries only in-frame clones and drops some. The sample includes 140,000 to 150,000 clones, around 86% of them seen just once. The TCR comes from a human donor in a cohort sampled during active COVID-19. Sequences were obtained from peripheral blood. J is TRBJ2-5 and V is TRBV11-2; possibly TRBD1 for D (7 bases). CDR3 protein: CASGGTVQETQYF. The CDR3 DNA sequence: TGTGCATCAGGGGGGACTGTTCAAGAGACCCAGTACTTC.